Presented here are 26 T cell receptor beta chains from one specimen sequenced in a study of blood T cell repertoires in COVID-19. The data were produced by immunoSEQ multiplex PCR, yet TCRdb's version contains in-frame clones alone and is incomplete. The data contain over 350,000 clones, more than 85% of them singletons. The sequenced material came from peripheral blood. The receptors were gathered from a woman in her 30s with acute or convalescent COVID-19.

The chain carries TRBV5-4 and TRBJ1-1; D unclear. Trimming took 2 bases from V and 1 from J, leaving 6 bases between them. The CDR3 loop spans 13 amino acids. Germline values: CDR1 SGHNT, CDR2 YYREEE (reference sequence). CDR3 residues: CASSFTGNTEAFF. The CDR3 DNA follows: TGTGCCAGCAGCTTCACGGGGAACACTGAAGCTTTCTTT.

With regard to this clone: Other nucleotide sequences in the sample specify the same CDR3. V and J are TRBV3-1 (or the pseudogene TRBV3-2) and TRBJ1-1; D uncertain. Germline loops: CDR1 LGHDT, CDR2 YNNKEL (reference sequence). Trimming took 6 bases from V and 0 from J, leaving 5 bases between them. CDR3 size: 12 residues. For the CDR3, the DNA is TGTGCCAGCAGTCACATGAACACTGAAGCTTTCTTT. This encodes CASSHMNTEAFF.

The genes are TRBV9 and TRBJ1-4, with D perhaps TRBD1 (5 bases). Between the trimmed V and J ends, which lost 0 bases and 4 bases, there was a span of 10 bases. The CDR3 has 15 amino acids. CDR1 SGDLS and CDR2 YYNGEE come from the germline V gene. CDR3 sequence (DNA): TGTGCCAGCAGCGTAGGGTTAGGGGTTAATGAAAAACTGTTTTTT. Protein: CASSVGLGVNEKLFF.

The chain joins TRBV30 to TRBJ1-1, with 7 bases identical to TRBD1. The CDR3 sequence is 15 residues long. Germline CDR1 GTSNPN, CDR2 SVGIG (reference sequence). After removal of 0 bases from V and 5 bases from J, the junction contained 9 bases not matched to a gene. CDR3 protein: CAWSVSDRVRTEAFF. CDR3 nucleotide sequence: TGTGCCTGGAGTGTCTCTGACAGGGTTCGTACTGAAGCTTTCTTT. Using reference TRBV30 and TRBJ1-1 for the parts outside the CDR3, the full variable domain is SQTIHQWPATLVQPVGSPLSLECTVEGTSNPNLYWYRQAAGRGLQLLFYSVGIGQISSEVPQNLSASRPQDRQFILSSKKLLLSDSGFYLCAWSVSDRVRTEAFFGQGTRLTVV.

This clone has a handful of counts. This chain joins TRBV7-9 and TRBJ1-2; a weak D match, TRBD1 (6 bases). This CDR3 spans 13 amino acids. V was clipped by 5 bases and J by 5 bases, with 12 bases between them. Per germline, CDR1 SEHNR and CDR2 FQNEAQ (reference sequence). The CDR3 DNA reads TGTGCCAGCAGCGCAACAGGGTGGTATGGCTACACCTTC. Protein sequence: CASSATGWYGYTF.

V usage is TRBV6-5 and J usage is TRBJ2-5, with D perhaps TRBD2 (5 bases). The CDR3 is made up of 14 amino acids. The germline V and J ends were trimmed by 6 bases and 6 bases, with 17 bases remaining between them. CDR1 MNHEY and CDR2 SVGAGI come from the germline V gene. CDR3 in DNA: TGTGCCAGCAGATCGGGGTTAGGGTTACAGACCCAGTACTTC. It yields the protein CASRSGLGLQTQYF.

The chain combines TRBV6-5 with TRBJ2-3; weak D call: TRBD2 (5 bases). CDR1 is MNHEY, CDR2 SVGAGI, per germline. The CDR3 contains 13 residues. The V end lost 2 bases, the J end lost 5 bases, and 8 bases lay between the germline ends. The CDR3 reads CASSYDGVDTQYF. In nucleotides, the CDR3 is TGTGCCAGCAGTTACGACGGGGTAGATACGCAGTATTTT.

The chain couples TRBV5-4 to TRBJ2-1; 15 positions agree with TRBD2. The CDR3 loop spans 15 amino acids. V was pared by 4 bases and J by 9 bases, with 5 bases of the junction left unmatched. In germline, CDR1 is SGHNT, CDR2 YYREEE (reference sequence). The CDR3 sequence: CASSRTSGGALEQFF. The CDR3 bases are TGTGCCAGCAGCCGGACTAGCGGGGGGGCCCTTGAGCAGTTCTTC.

The chain couples TRBV15 to TRBJ2-1, with 7 bases identical to TRBD1. CDR1 and CDR2 (germline): LNHNV, YYDKDF (reference sequence). This CDR3 spans 14 amino acids. J lost 0 bases, V lost 9 bases, and 5 bases had no gene match. The CDR3 DNA sequence: TGTGCCACTCTACAGGGGCCCTCCTACAATGAGCAGTTCTTC. Translation: CATLQGPSYNEQFF.

The rearrangement links TRBV5-8 to TRBJ1-5; TRBD1 aligns across 7 bases. V gave up 4 bases and J gave up 0 bases; unmatched junction bases: 7. Germline V lookup: CDR1 SGHTS, CDR2 YDEGEE. CDR3 size: 16 residues. The CDR3: CASSPRTGHSNQPQHF. For the CDR3, the DNA is TGTGCCAGCAGCCCGAGGACAGGCCATAGCAATCAGCCCCAGCATTTT.

V usage is TRBV18 and J usage is TRBJ1-3; 7 bases line up with TRBD1. Germline CDR1 KGHSH, CDR2 LQKENI. The CDR3 spans 13 residues. V lost 3 bases and J lost 7; bases outside the gene matches: 3. In nucleotides, the CDR3 is TGTGCCAGCTCACCGACAGGGTCGAACACCATATATTTT. Translating gives CASSPTGSNTIYF.

This chain joins TRBV7-2 and TRBJ2-7, with 7 bases that match TRBD1. There are 14 residues in the CDR3. Germline V gives CDR1 SGHTA, CDR2 FQGNSA. J lost 7 bases, V lost 7 bases, and 13 bases had no gene match. The CDR3 DNA reads TGTGCCAGCACCCTTGGACAGGCCATGGGAGAGCAGTACTTC. This encodes CASTLGQAMGEQYF.

This chain joins TRBV7-6 and TRBJ2-5, with TRBD1 as a possible D gene (6 bases). CDR3 length: 15 residues. The V end lost 0 bases, the J end lost 2 bases, and 10 bases lay between the germline ends. Germline values: CDR1 SGHVS, CDR2 FNYEAQ. DNA of the CDR3: TGTGCCAGCAGCTTAGCGGCAGGGGAGCAAGAGACCCAGTACTTC. Its translation: CASSLAAGEQETQYF.

The CDR3 region has the DNA TGTGCCAGCAGCTTGGGTGTGCAGTCTGGAAACACCATATATTTT. It is translated as CASSLGVQSGNTIYF. V and J are TRBV5-8 and TRBJ1-3; D unresolved. Trimming took 0 bases from V and 1 from J, leaving 8 bases between them. Germline V gene lookup returns CDR1 SGHTS and CDR2 YDEGEE. The CDR3 runs 15 residues.

This sequence joins TRBV18 and TRBJ2-5; possible D gene TRBD1, 5 bases. Trimming took off 5 bases at V and 1 base at J, with 11 bases between the two ends. CDR3 length equals 14 residues. The germline gives CDR1 KGHSH, CDR2 LQKENI. The CDR3 DNA sequence: TGTGCCAGCTCATCTCAGGGATTCCAAGAGACCCAGTACTTC. This sequence encodes CASSSQGFQETQYF.

The chain has TRBV6-6 and TRBJ1-5; D is possibly TRBD1 (5 bases). The CDR3 has 16 residues. Trimming cost V 6 bases and J 3 bases, with 18 bases left between them. Germline V CDR1 and CDR2: MNHNY, SVGAGI (reference sequence). Here the CDR3 reads CASSSDPRQLNQPQHF. The CDR3 bases are TGTGCCAGCAGCTCCGACCCCCGACAGCTCAATCAGCCCCAGCATTTT.

The rearrangement uses TRBV27 and TRBJ2-7; TRBD1 aligns across 11 bases. V lost 6 bases and J lost 6; bases outside the gene matches: 7. This CDR3 is built from 14 residues. The germline gives CDR1 MNHEY, CDR2 SMNVEV (reference sequence). The chain's CDR3 is CASRHGTGGREQYF. CDR3 bases: TGTGCCAGCAGACACGGGACAGGGGGTCGCGAGCAGTACTTC.

The rearrangement links TRBV5-1 to TRBJ1-1; possible D gene TRBD1, 5 bases. Germline CDR1 and CDR2: SGHRS and YFSETQ. Trimming took 1 base from V and 1 from J, leaving 17 bases between them. The CDR3 contains 17 residues. CDR3 amino acids: CASSLSMSNGGNTEAFF. The CDR3 bases are TGCGCCAGCAGCTTGTCGATGTCAAACGGGGGGAACACTGAAGCTTTCTTT.

The J gene is TRBJ2-7, the V gene TRBV6-5; 7 bases match TRBD2. Germline V lookup: CDR1 MNHEY, CDR2 SVGAGI. Trimming cost V 7 bases and J 3 bases; bases outside gene matches: 0. This CDR3 comprises 11 residues. The CDR3 loop reads CASTSGYEQYF. The CDR3 bases are TGTGCCAGCACTAGCGGCTACGAGCAGTACTTC.

The chain recombines TRBV5-5 with TRBJ1-1; perhaps TRBD1 as D (5 bases). This CDR3 is 15 amino acids long. Germline V gene lookup returns CDR1 SGHKS and CDR2 YYEKEE (reference sequence). Between the trimmed V and J ends, which lost 4 bases and 2 bases, there was a span of 15 bases. The chain's CDR3 is CASSRTRQTNTEAFF. The DNA for the CDR3 is TGTGCCAGCAGCCGAACGAGACAGACTAACACTGAAGCTTTCTTT.

This sequence joins TRBV5-8 and TRBJ1-5; 9 bases agree with TRBD1. The germline V gene has CDR1 SGHTS and CDR2 YDEGEE. J was trimmed by 6 bases and V by 5 bases; bases with no gene match: 9. This CDR3 has 15 amino acids. Written as DNA, the CDR3 is TGTGCCAGCAGACCGACGGGACAGGGCAGTCAGCCCCAGCATTTT. The encoded protein is CASRPTGQGSQPQHF.

The chain recombines TRBV7-8 with TRBJ2-3; 9 bases align to TRBD1. CDR3 length equals 15 residues. Trimming removed 5 bases from V and 0 bases from J; junction bases left unmatched: 3. Germline V CDR1 and CDR2: SGHVS, FQNEAQ. CDR3 protein: CASSEQGASTDTQYF. CDR3 sequence (DNA): TGTGCCAGCAGCGAACAGGGGGCTAGCACAGATACGCAGTATTTT.

The chain uses TRBV20-1 and TRBJ2-3; D is uncertain. This CDR3 comprises 13 residues. Germline assignment: CDR1 DFQATT and CDR2 SNEGSKA (reference sequence). The V and J ends lost 3 bases and 1 base respectively, with 8 bases between them. The CDR3 is CSASWQGTDTQYF. DNA of the CDR3: TGCAGTGCTAGTTGGCAGGGCACAGATACGCAGTATTTT.

J is TRBJ2-7 and V is TRBV3-1 (or the pseudogene TRBV3-2); a weak D match, TRBD1 (5 bases). V lost 1 base and J 0 bases, leaving 10 bases between the germline ends. CDR1 LGHDT and CDR2 YNNKEL come from the germline V gene (reference sequence). This CDR3 is built from 15 residues. CDR3 sequence (DNA): TGTGCCAGCAGCCAAGGCAGGGTTTTCTCCTACGAGCAGTACTTC. Encoded protein: CASSQGRVFSYEQYF.

The chain has TRBV4-1 and TRBJ2-5, with D maybe TRBD2 (5 bases). V dropped 1 base and J dropped 4 bases, with 13 bases sitting between them. The CDR3 length is 15 residues. Germline assignment: CDR1 MGHRA and CDR2 YSYEKL. CDR3 in amino acids: CASSQALVVRETQYF. DNA of the CDR3: TGCGCCAGCAGCCAAGCACTAGTGGTGCGAGAGACCCAGTACTTC.

The chain uses TRBV2 and TRBJ2-1; maybe TRBD2 (5 bases). V gave up 11 bases and J gave up 3 bases, with 17 bases separating them. The CDR3 is made up of 14 amino acids. Looked up from germline, CDR1 is SNHLY and CDR2 is FYNNEI. The CDR3 nucleotides read TGTGCCGCAAGGGTTAGCGAGGTCTACAATGAGCAGTTCTTC. As protein: CAARVSEVYNEQFF.